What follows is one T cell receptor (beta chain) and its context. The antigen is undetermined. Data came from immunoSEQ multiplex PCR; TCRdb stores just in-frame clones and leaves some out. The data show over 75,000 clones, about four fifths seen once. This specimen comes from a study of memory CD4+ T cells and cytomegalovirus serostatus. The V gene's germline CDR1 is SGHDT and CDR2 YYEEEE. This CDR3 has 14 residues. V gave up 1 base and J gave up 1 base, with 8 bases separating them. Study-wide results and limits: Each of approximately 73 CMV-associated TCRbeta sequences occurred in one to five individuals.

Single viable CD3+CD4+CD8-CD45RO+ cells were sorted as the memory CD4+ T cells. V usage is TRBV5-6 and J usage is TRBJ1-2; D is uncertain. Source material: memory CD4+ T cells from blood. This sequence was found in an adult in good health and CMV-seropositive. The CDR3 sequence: CASSLTDYNYGYTF. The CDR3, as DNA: TGTGCCAGCAGCTTGACAGACTATAACTATGGCTACACCTTC.